The sequence of this TCR beta chain was determined in a study of blood T cell repertoires in COVID-19. Study in general: Samples representing acute and convalescent COVID-19 were sourced from the United States, Italy and Spain.

Sequencing used immunoSEQ multiplex PCR; TCRdb keeps in-frame clones, though not all of them. The data contain hundreds of thousands of clones, 70% to 90% of them singletons. With 10 bases removed from V and 8 bases from J, the gap between germline ends came to 8 bases. The CDR3 has 10 amino acids. V and J are TRBV12-3 or TRBV12-4 and TRBJ2-2; D gene uncertain. The source of this sequence is a woman aged 60-70 years with acute or convalescent COVID-19. Sequencing was performed on peripheral blood. CDR3: CAISRGELFF. In nucleotides, the CDR3 is TGTGCCATCTCTCGGGGGGAGCTGTTTTTT.